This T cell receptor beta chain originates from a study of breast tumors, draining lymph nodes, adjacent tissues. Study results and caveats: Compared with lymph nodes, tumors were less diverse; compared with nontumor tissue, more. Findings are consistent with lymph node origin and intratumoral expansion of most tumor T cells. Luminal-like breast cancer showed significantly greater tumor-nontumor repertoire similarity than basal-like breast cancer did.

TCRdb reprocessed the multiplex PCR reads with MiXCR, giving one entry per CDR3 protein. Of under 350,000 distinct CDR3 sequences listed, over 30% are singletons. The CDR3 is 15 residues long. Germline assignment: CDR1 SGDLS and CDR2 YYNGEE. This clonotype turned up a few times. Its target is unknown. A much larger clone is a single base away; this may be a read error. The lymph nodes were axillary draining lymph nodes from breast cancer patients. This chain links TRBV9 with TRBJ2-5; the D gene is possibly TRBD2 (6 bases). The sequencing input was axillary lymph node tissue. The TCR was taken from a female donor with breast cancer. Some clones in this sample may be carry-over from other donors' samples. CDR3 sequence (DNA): TGTGCCAGCAGCGTATCCCGCGGGGCTCAAGAGACCCCGTACTTC. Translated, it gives CASSVSRGAQETPYF.